Below, one TCR beta chain is given with its context. Germline V gene data show CDR1 as SGHDT and CDR2 as YYEEEE. Trimming removed 4 bases from V and 0 bases from J; junction bases left unmatched: 10. The CDR3 has 17 amino acids. This sample was included in a study of PD-1 blockade in classical Hodgkin lymphoma. Assay used: immunoSEQ multiplex PCR; TCRdb lists only in-frame clones, some missing. The top ten clones hold about a quarter of a sample with some 30,000 clones, roughly 70% of them seen once. Relapse was seen in all patients after autologous stem cell transplantation, and brentuximab vedotin exposure was variable.

Sequenced material: peripheral blood mononuclear cells (PBMCs), taken before the second cycle of nivolumab. This clonotype originated in a human donor with classical Hodgkin lymphoma. The V call is TRBV5-6, the J call TRBJ2-3, with 8 bases that match TRBD1. The DNA of the CDR3 is TGTGCCAGCAGCCAGACATCCACAGGGGGAAGCACAGATACGCAGTATTTT. It is translated as CASSQTSTGGSTDTQYF.